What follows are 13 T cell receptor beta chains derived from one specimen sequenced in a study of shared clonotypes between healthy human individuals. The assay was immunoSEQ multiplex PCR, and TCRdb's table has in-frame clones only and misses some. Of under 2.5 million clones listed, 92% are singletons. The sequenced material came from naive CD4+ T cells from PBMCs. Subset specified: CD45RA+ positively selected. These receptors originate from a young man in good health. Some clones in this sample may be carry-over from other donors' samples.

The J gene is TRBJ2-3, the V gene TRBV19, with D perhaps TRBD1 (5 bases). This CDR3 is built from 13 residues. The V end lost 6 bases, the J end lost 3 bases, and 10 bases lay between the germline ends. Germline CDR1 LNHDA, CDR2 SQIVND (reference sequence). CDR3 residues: CASSRQQTDTQYF. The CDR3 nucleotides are TGTGCCAGTAGCCGACAGCAAACAGATACGCAGTATTTT. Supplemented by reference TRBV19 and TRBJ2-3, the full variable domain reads DGGITQSPKYLFRKEGQNVTLSCEQNLNHDAMYWYRQDPGQGLRLIYYSQIVNDFQKGDIAEGYSVSREKKESFPLTVTSAQKNPTAFYLCASSRQQTDTQYFGPGTRLTVL.

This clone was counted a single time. The CDR3 sequence is CASSEALGGINEKLFF. The CDR3 bases are TGTGCCAGCAGTGAAGCGCTTGGGGGGATTAATGAAAAACTGTTTTTT. The rearrangement links TRBV6-1 to TRBJ1-4; a possible D gene is TRBD1 (5 bases). Trimming removed 0 bases at V and 4 bases at J, with 12 bases between. CDR1 MNHNS and CDR2 SASEGT come from the germline V gene. CDR3 length: 16 residues.

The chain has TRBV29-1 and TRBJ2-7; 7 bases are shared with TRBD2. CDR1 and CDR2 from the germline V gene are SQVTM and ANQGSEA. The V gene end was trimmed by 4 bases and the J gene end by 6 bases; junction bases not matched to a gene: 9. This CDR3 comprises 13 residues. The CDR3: CSVVGTMGLEQYF. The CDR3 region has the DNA TGCAGCGTTGTAGGGACTATGGGCCTCGAGCAGTACTTC.

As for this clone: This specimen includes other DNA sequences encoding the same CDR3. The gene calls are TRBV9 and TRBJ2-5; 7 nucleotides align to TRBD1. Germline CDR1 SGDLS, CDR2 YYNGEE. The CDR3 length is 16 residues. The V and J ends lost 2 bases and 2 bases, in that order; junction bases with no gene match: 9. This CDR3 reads CASSVSWTGGQETQYF. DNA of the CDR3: TGTGCCAGCAGCGTCTCATGGACAGGTGGACAAGAGACCCAGTACTTC.

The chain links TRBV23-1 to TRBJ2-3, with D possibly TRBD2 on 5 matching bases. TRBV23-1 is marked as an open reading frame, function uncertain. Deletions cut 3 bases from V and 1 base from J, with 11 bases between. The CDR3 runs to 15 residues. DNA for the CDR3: TGCGCCAGCAGTCACCCCCTGAGGGGCACAGATACGCAGTATTTT. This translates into CASSHPLRGTDTQYF.

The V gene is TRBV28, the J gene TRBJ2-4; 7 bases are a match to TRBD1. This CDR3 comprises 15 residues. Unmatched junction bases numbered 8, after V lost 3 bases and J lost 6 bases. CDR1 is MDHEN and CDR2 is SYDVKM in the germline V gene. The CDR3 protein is CASSFRQGVRNIQYF. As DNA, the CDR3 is TGTGCCAGCAGTTTCCGGCAGGGGGTACGAAACATTCAGTACTTC.

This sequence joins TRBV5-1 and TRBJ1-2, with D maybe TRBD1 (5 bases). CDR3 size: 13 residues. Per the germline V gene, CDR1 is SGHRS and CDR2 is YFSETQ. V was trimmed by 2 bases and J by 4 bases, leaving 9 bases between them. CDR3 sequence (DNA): TGCGCCAGCAGCTTTGCAGGGCTCTATGGCTACACCTTC. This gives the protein CASSFAGLYGYTF.

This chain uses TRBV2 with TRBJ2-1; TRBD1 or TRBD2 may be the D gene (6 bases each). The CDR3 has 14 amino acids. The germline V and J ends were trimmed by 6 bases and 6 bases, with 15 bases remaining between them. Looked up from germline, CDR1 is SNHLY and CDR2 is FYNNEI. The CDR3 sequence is CASRRGDSGNEQFF. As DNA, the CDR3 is TGTGCCAGCAGGAGGGGGGATAGCGGCAATGAGCAGTTCTTC.

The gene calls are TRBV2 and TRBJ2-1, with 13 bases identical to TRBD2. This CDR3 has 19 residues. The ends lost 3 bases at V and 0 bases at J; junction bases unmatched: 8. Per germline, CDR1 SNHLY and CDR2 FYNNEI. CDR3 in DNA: TGTGCCAGCAGTGATAGGGGACTAGCGGGACCTGGCTCCTACAATGAGCAGTTCTTC. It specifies CASSDRGLAGPGSYNEQFF.

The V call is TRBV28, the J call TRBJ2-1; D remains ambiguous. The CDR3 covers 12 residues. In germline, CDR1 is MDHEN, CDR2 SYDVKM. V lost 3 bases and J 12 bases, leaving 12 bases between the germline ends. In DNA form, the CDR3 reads TGTGCCAGCAGTTTGTCAGGATCATGGCAGTTCTTC. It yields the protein CASSLSGSWQFF.

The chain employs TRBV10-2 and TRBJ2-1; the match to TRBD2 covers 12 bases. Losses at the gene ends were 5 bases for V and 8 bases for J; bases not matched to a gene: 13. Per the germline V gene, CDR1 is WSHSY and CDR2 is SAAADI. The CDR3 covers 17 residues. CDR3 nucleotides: TGCGCCAGCAGTCTGACCCGACTAGCGGGAGATCGCGATGAGCAGTTCTTC. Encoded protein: CASSLTRLAGDRDEQFF.

In nucleotides, the CDR3 is TGTGCCAGCAGTTCACCAGCGGGTAGTATCCACAATGAGCAGTTCTTC. Translated, it gives CASSSPAGSIHNEQFF. The chain has TRBV28 and TRBJ2-1; TRBD2 might be the D (6 bases). The CDR3 contains 16 residues. Deletions cut 4 bases from V and 5 bases from J, with 18 bases between. Germline V gene lookup returns CDR1 MDHEN and CDR2 SYDVKM.

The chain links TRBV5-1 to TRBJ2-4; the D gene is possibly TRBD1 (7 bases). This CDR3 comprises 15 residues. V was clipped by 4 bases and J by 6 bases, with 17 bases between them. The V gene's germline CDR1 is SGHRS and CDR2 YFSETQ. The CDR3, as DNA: TGCGCCAGCAGCCCAACGACAGGGACTGCAAACATTCAGTACTTC. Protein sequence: CASSPTTGTANIQYF.